This is a list of T cell receptor beta chains from one sample in a study of lymphopenia after photon versus proton radiotherapy. Some clones are missing from TCRdb's copy, which holds only in-frame ones; the method was immunoSEQ multiplex PCR. The top ten hold 25% to 30% of the sample, which has approximately 15,000 clones, 82% seen once. The material sequenced was peripheral blood, taken from a patient treated with photon-based radiotherapy. The receptors come from a man aged 50 or older with gastric cancer. Each CDR3 is given with its conserved first and last residue. Fields, in order: D gene, clone size, V gene, J gene, CDR3 protein, CDR3 DNA. The D gene is left open where the match is weak. Clone size is given for some rows only: seen once, a few or many times, or a class if the clone is expanded.

>TRBD1|.|TRBV30|TRBJ1-3
CAWSTTGGFSGNTIYF
TGTGCCTGGAGTACAACAGGGGGGTTCTCTGGAAACACCATATATTTT
>.|.|TRBV7-2|TRBJ1-1
CASSLQIVTEAFF
TGTGCCAGCAGCCTCCAAATCGTCACTGAAGCTTTCTTT
>TRBD1|few|TRBV5-4|TRBJ2-1
CAGDRGGEQFF
TGTGCCGGAGACAGGGGCGGAGAGCAGTTCTTC
>.|.|TRBV7-3|TRBJ1-5
CASSLETVFGNQPQHF
TGTGCCAGCAGCCTAGAGACAGTTTTCGGCAATCAGCCCCAGCATTTT
>.|.|TRBV10-1|TRBJ2-3
CASSESLPSNTQYF
TGCGCCAGCAGTGAGTCCCTTCCGTCCAATACGCAGTATTTT
>.|.|TRBV7-2|TRBJ2-6
CASSLQGVGANVLTF
TGTGCCAGCAGCTTACAGGGAGTAGGGGCCAACGTCCTGACTTTC
>.|.|TRBV7-3|TRBJ2-3
CASSLISGVTQYF
TGTGCCAGCAGCTTAATATCCGGGGTTACGCAGTATTTT
>TRBD2|.|TRBV9|TRBJ2-7
CASSPRTSGGVSYEQYF
TGTGCCAGCAGCCCCCGGACTAGCGGGGGCGTATCCTACGAGCAGTACTTC
>TRBD2|.|TRBV7-6|TRBJ2-3
CASSLAPLGGAGGADTQYF
TGTGCCAGCAGCTTAGCCCCCCTCGGGGGAGCGGGGGGGGCAGATACGCAGTATTTT
>TRBD1|.|TRBV6-4|TRBJ1-2
CASSDGGQGFGGYTF
TGTGCCAGCAGTGACGGGGGACAGGGCTTCGGCGGCTACACCTTC
>.|.|TRBV6-1|TRBJ1-2
CASRRGTYYGYTF
TGTGCCAGCAGGCGCGGTACGTACTATGGCTACACCTTC
>.|.|TRBV19|TRBJ1-5
CASSISGKSNQPQHF
TGTGCCAGTAGTATCTCTGGGAAGAGCAATCAGCCCCAGCATTTT
>TRBD1|.|TRBV4-1|TRBJ1-2
CASRGTGGAGGYTF
TGCGCCAGCAGAGGAACAGGGGGCGCGGGGGGCTACACCTTC
>TRBD1|.|TRBV5-1|TRBJ1-2
CASSAGGAFDYGYTF
TGCGCCAGCAGCGCAGGGGGCGCCTTTGACTATGGCTACACCTTC
>.|.|TRBV7-8|TRBJ1-1
CASSSRTVLNTEAFF
TGTGCCAGCAGCTCGCGGACGGTGTTGAACACTGAAGCTTTCTTT